This is a list of T cell receptor beta chains from one sample in a study of PD-L1 blockade in urothelial cancer. The protocol was immunoSEQ multiplex PCR, while the TCRdb copy is restricted to in-frame clones and leaves out a portion. The top ten clones hold 5% to 6% of a sample with some 52,000 clones, over 75% of them seen once. Specimen: PBMCs, collected around atezolizumab (anti-PD-L1) treatment. The receptors shown here come from a man between 40 and 49 years old with urothelial cancer. The CDR3 runs from the conserved cysteine through the conserved F or W. Each record gives: D gene, clone size, V gene, J gene, CDR3 protein, CDR3 DNA. A D gene is named only where the DNA matches it firmly. Size is stated for part of the rows, as once, few or many counts, or as a class when the clone is expanded.

-	-	TRBV19	TRBJ2-4	CASSSLGGKNIQYF	TGTGCCAGTAGTTCTCTAGGAGGCAAAAACATTCAGTACTTC
TRBD2	-	TRBV7-6	TRBJ2-2	CASSLGTSGRERTNTGELFF	TGTGCCAGCAGCTTAGGGACTAGCGGGAGGGAGAGGACGAACACCGGGGAGCTGTTTTTT
-	-	TRBV27	TRBJ1-1	CASSLQGNTEAFF	TGTGCCAGCAGTCTACAGGGGAACACTGAAGCTTTCTTT
-	-	TRBV9	TRBJ2-7	CASSKEGEIGSYEQYF	TGTGCCAGTAGTAAAGAGGGGGAGATTGGGTCCTACGAGCAGTACTTC
TRBD1	once	TRBV28	TRBJ2-5	CASRIQGVETQYF	TGTGCCAGCAGGATACAGGGGGTAGAGACCCAGTACTTC
TRBD2	-	TRBV7-9	TRBJ2-1	CASSSYSGMEVGEQFF	TGTGCCAGCAGCTCCTATAGCGGGATGGAGGTTGGTGAGCAGTTCTTC
-	once	TRBV28	TRBJ2-2	CAIQGGGELFF	TGTGCCATACAAGGAGGGGGGGAGCTGTTTTTT
TRBD1	-	TRBV5-1	TRBJ2-5	CASSFRPGTGGQETQYF	TGCGCCAGCAGCTTCCGTCCCGGGACAGGGGGGCAAGAGACCCAGTACTTC
TRBD1	-	TRBV5-1	TRBJ1-1	CASSLQQGAAFF	TGCGCCAGCAGCTTACAACAGGGGGCGGCTTTCTTT
-	-	TRBV5-8	TRBJ2-7	CASRDGTFKSGEQYF	TGTGCCAGCAGGGACGGGACTTTTAAGTCGGGAGAGCAGTACTTC
TRBD2	-	TRBV28	TRBJ2-7	CASSGGGGGAYEQYF	TGTGCCAGCAGTGGGGGAGGCGGGGGGGCCTACGAGCAGTACTTC
-	-	TRBV29-1	TRBJ1-1	CSVSGLLNTEAFF	TGCAGCGTTTCGGGACTCCTGAACACTGAAGCTTTCTTT
TRBD2	once	TRBV27	TRBJ2-3	CASSPQGLAGAGTQYF	TGTGCCAGCAGCCCCCAGGGTTTGGCGGGAGCGGGCACGCAGTATTTT
-	-	TRBV7-9	TRBJ2-2	CASSSRGELFF	TGTGCCAGCAGCTCTAGAGGGGAGCTGTTTTTT
-	-	TRBV2	TRBJ1-5	CASSDDQGRVNQPQHF	TGTGCCAGCAGTGATGACCAGGGGCGAGTAAATCAGCCCCAGCATTTT
TRBD1	-	TRBV5-1	TRBJ2-5	CASSWGQGGETQYF	TGCGCCAGCAGCTGGGGACAGGGGGGAGAGACCCAGTACTTC
TRBD1	-	TRBV9	TRBJ1-2	CASTRDSVCYGYTF	TGTGCCAGCACCAGGGACAGCGTTTGCTATGGCTACACCTTC
-	few	TRBV4-3	TRBJ1-2	CASSPAGAADRYTF	TGCGCCAGCAGCCCTGCTGGGGCGGCGGATCGCTACACCTTC
TRBD1	-	TRBV19	TRBJ1-5	CASKQGQGNQPQHF	TGTGCCAGTAAGCAGGGACAGGGGAATCAGCCCCAGCATTTT
-	-	TRBV5-5	TRBJ2-1	CASSSAGKSSYNEQFF	TGTGCCAGCAGCTCGGCGGGCAAGAGCTCCTACAATGAGCAGTTCTTC
TRBD1	once	TRBV6-1	TRBJ2-7	CASSLIGQGIEQYF	TGTGCCAGCAGCCTAATAGGACAGGGCATCGAGCAGTACTTC
-	-	TRBV9	TRBJ2-5	CASSAGSSETQYF	TGTGCCAGCAGCGCAGGGTCTAGTGAGACCCAGTACTTC
TRBD1	-	TRBV9	TRBJ2-1	CASSDRQGTPSYNEQFF	TGTGCCAGCAGCGATCGACAGGGTACCCCCTCCTACAATGAGCAGTTCTTC
TRBD1	-	TRBV7-9	TRBJ1-1	CASSLGGGTTEAFF	TGTGCCAGCAGCTTAGGAGGGGGCACCACTGAAGCTTTCTTT
-	-	TRBV7-2	TRBJ2-5	CASSLGGAQETQYF	TGTGCCAGCAGCTTAGGGGGAGCCCAAGAGACCCAGTACTTC
-	-	TRBV5-4	TRBJ2-6	CASRPLEEGANVLTF	TGTGCCAGCAGGCCCCTAGAGGAAGGGGCCAACGTCCTGACTTTC
TRBD1	-	TRBV18	TRBJ1-2	CASSPGTGGNYGYTF	TGTGCCAGCTCACCCGGGACAGGGGGTAACTATGGCTACACCTTC
-	-	TRBV10-2	TRBJ2-7	CASSLTDSYEQYF	TGCGCCAGCAGTCTGACAGACTCCTACGAGCAGTACTTC
-	-	TRBV4-1	TRBJ2-1	CASSQEVQGINYNEQFF	TGCGCCAGCAGCCAAGAGGTGCAGGGGATAAACTACAATGAGCAGTTCTTC
TRBD2	-	TRBV18	TRBJ2-1	CASSPARGGQFF	TGTGCCAGCTCACCCGCCCGGGGGGGGCAGTTCTTC
TRBD1	-	TRBV4-1	TRBJ2-1	CASSQVKDRGNEQFF	TGCGCCAGCAGCCAAGTTAAGGACAGGGGGAATGAGCAGTTCTTC
-	-	TRBV14	TRBJ1-3	CASSHLRLLSGNTIYF	TGTGCCAGCAGCCATCTACGACTGCTCTCTGGAAACACCATATATTTT
-	once	TRBV4-1	TRBJ2-3	CASSQDSFTSRFTQETQYF	TGCGCCAGCAGCCAAGATTCCTTCACTAGCCGCTTCACACAGGAGACGCAGTATTTT
-	-	TRBV27	TRBJ1-1	CASSFGFGGGTEAFF	TGTGCCAGCAGTTTTGGATTCGGGGGGGGCACTGAAGCTTTCTTT
-	-	TRBV4-1	TRBJ1-4	CASSQVNLVATNEKLFF	TGCGCCAGCAGCCAAGTAAACCTTGTAGCAACTAATGAAAAACTGTTTTTT
-	-	TRBV4-3	TRBJ1-1	CASSQEPGWSTEAFF	TGCGCCAGCAGCCAAGAACCCGGGTGGAGCACTGAAGCTTTCTTT
-	-	TRBV10-2	TRBJ2-1	CASRRRGSSYNEQFF	TGCGCCAGCAGGCGACGGGGGAGTTCCTACAATGAGCAGTTCTTC
TRBD2	-	TRBV27	TRBJ2-7	CASSLFREGPRGEQYF	TGTGCCAGCAGTTTGTTCCGGGAGGGCCCTCGAGGAGAGCAGTACTTC
-	-	TRBV5-1	TRBJ1-3	CASRAGEWKGSVGNTIYF	TGCGCCAGCAGGGCCGGGGAATGGAAGGGATCGGTCGGAAACACCATATATTTT
-	-	TRBV28	TRBJ2-1	CASIRGGSYNEQFF	TGTGCCAGCATTCGAGGCGGTTCCTACAATGAGCAGTTCTTC
TRBD2	few	TRBV6-5	TRBJ2-7	CASSPSSGSAYEQYF	TGTGCCAGCAGCCCGTCTAGCGGGAGTGCCTACGAGCAGTACTTC
TRBD1	-	TRBV6-4	TRBJ2-2	CASSASEGASAGELFF	TGTGCCAGCAGTGCGAGCGAGGGGGCATCGGCCGGGGAGCTGTTTTTT
-	-	TRBV5-1	TRBJ1-1	CASSPAFGSEAFF	TGCGCCAGCAGCCCGGCCTTCGGGTCTGAAGCTTTCTTT
TRBD1	few	TRBV4-1	TRBJ2-7	CASSGRDRGYEQYF	TGCGCCAGCAGTGGACGGGACAGGGGATACGAGCAGTACTTC
-	few	TRBV9	TRBJ1-2	CASSPIGDNYGYTF	TGTGCCAGCAGCCCCATCGGAGATAACTATGGCTACACCTTC
-	-	TRBV6-6	TRBJ1-5	CASSYQTVHSNQPQHF	TGTGCCAGCAGTTATCAAACAGTGCATAGCAATCAGCCCCAGCATTTT
-	-	TRBV15	TRBJ1-5	CATSNGQGGQPQHF	TGTGCCACCAGCAACGGTCAAGGGGGTCAGCCCCAGCATTTT
-	few	TRBV6-1	TRBJ2-7	CASRDYYEQYF	TGTGCCAGCAGGGACTACTACGAGCAGTACTTC
TRBD2	-	TRBV6-6	TRBJ2-7	CASSYSSGGAYEQYF	TGTGCCAGCAGTTACTCGTCGGGGGGGGCCTACGAGCAGTACTTC
TRBD2	-	TRBV5-6	TRBJ2-1	CASSLTPGLATYNEQFF	TGTGCCAGCAGCCTAACGCCGGGACTAGCAACTTACAATGAGCAGTTCTTC
TRBD2	-	TRBV27	TRBJ2-5	CASKPGLPGETQYF	TGTGCCAGCAAACCGGGACTACCAGGGGAGACCCAGTACTTC
-	-	TRBV28	TRBJ2-2	CASLVAGYGGELFF	TGTGCCAGTTTGGTGGCGGGCTATGGCGGGGAGCTGTTTTTT
-	few	TRBV9	TRBJ2-5	CASSVGLASQETQYF	TGTGCCAGCAGCGTAGGATTAGCATCTCAAGAGACCCAGTACTTC
TRBD2	-	TRBV11-3	TRBJ2-1	CASSLAGTSGNNEQFF	TGTGCCAGCAGCTTAGCCGGGACTAGCGGGAACAATGAGCAGTTCTTC
TRBD1	-	TRBV7-3	TRBJ2-1	CASSLMGQDNEQFF	TGTGCCAGCAGCTTAATGGGACAGGACAATGAGCAGTTCTTC
-	-	TRBV5-1	TRBJ1-1	CASRAGVLTEAFF	TGCGCCAGCAGGGCAGGGGTACTCACTGAAGCTTTCTTT
-	-	TRBV28	TRBJ1-5	CASSDGVVQPQHF	TGTGCCAGCAGTGACGGGGTGGTTCAGCCCCAGCATTTT